Each of the 22 T cell receptor beta chains below was sequenced from the same sample in a study of spatial heterogeneity in lung cancer. Sample time point: sample taken at primary tumor resection. Unsorted whole RNA of tumor, nontumor lung or frozen PBMC was sequenced. TCRdb called the 5' RACE reads again in MiXCR, with one record for every CDR3 protein. The sample has 45,000 or so distinct CDR3 sequences; about an eighth are singletons. The sample here was PBMCs, taken at surgery. The origin of the receptors is a female donor with early-stage non-small cell lung cancer.

This clonotype was seen only a few times. The rearrangement uses TRBV6-2 or TRBV6-3 and TRBJ2-1; D not resolved. The germline V gene has CDR1 MNHEY and CDR2 SVGEGT. V shed 7 bases and J shed 7 bases, with 26 bases lying between them. The CDR3 has 17 amino acids. This CDR3 reads CASTNTVFETSLNEQFF. The CDR3, as DNA: TGTGCCAGCACCAATACAGTTTTTGAGACTTCGCTTAATGAGCAGTTCTTC.

In its sample, this clonotype was seen a few times. This chain connects TRBV5-6 to TRBJ1-3; D unresolved. Germline loops: CDR1 SGHDT, CDR2 YYEEEE. Trimming removed 5 bases from V and 0 bases from J, with 9 bases in between. The CDR3 loop spans 14 amino acids. CDR3 protein: CASRVWSSGNTIYF. The CDR3 DNA reads as TGTGCCAGCAGGGTTTGGTCCTCTGGAAACACCATATATTTT.

The table lists this clonotype with a few counts. The chain has TRBV20-1 and TRBJ1-1; unclear D gene. Germline V gives CDR1 DFQATT, CDR2 SNEGSKA (reference sequence). CDR3 length: 13 amino acids. The CDR3: CSSVGPRSTEAFF. The CDR3 nucleotides read TGCAGCTCCGTCGGGCCGAGGAGTACTGAAGCTTTCTTT.

The rearrangement joins TRBV19 to TRBJ1-2; D is undetermined. The CDR3 has 14 residues. Germline CDR1 reads LNHDA; CDR2 reads SQIVND (reference sequence). V lost 3 bases and J lost 3, with 11 bases in between. CDR3 DNA: TGTGCCAGTAGTATCTTAGGAGTAGACTATGGCTACACCTTC. Protein product: CASSILGVDYGYTF.

The chain joins TRBV19 to TRBJ2-1; tentative D call: TRBD2 (6 bases). V lost 9 bases, J lost 4 bases, and 16 bases lay in between. This CDR3 is built from 14 residues. The germline CDR1 and CDR2 sequences are LNHDA and SQIVND (reference sequence). The CDR3 protein is CASGEVANYNEQFF. The CDR3 region has the DNA TGTGCCAGCGGGGAGGTAGCCAATTACAATGAGCAGTTCTTC.

By share, this clonotype counts as medium-sized. V usage is TRBV4-2 and J usage is TRBJ2-5; TRBD1 matches 7 bases. The J segment lost 5 bases and the V segment lost 0 bases, leaving 6 bases of the junction unmatched. Germline V gene sequence: CDR1 LGHNA, CDR2 YNFKEQ. This CDR3 is 15 amino acids long. CDR3 loop: CASSQDDRVRETQYF. The CDR3 DNA reads as TGTGCCAGCAGCCAAGATGACAGGGTTCGGGAGACCCAGTACTTC.

This clonotype was seen more than once but under ten times. V is TRBV19 and J is TRBJ1-3; D remains ambiguous. The germline V gene has CDR1 LNHDA and CDR2 SQIVND (reference sequence). The CDR3 contains 19 residues. V dropped 0 bases and J dropped 5 bases, with 23 bases sitting between them. The CDR3 DNA follows: TGTGCCAGTAGTATAGACTCGGGAGTCGGCCGCCGGAGTCGAAACACCATATATTTT. Protein product: CASSIDSGVGRRSRNTIYF.

This chain connects TRBV11-3 to TRBJ1-1; D is unresolved. Trimming stripped 5 bases from V and 4 bases from J, with 8 bases between. The CDR3 contains 12 residues. Germline V lookup: CDR1 SGHNT, CDR2 YENEEA. In DNA, the CDR3 is TGTGCCAGCAGCGAGGACGGCACTGAAGCTTTCTTT. This translates into CASSEDGTEAFF. Complete variable domain (other parts from reference TRBV11-3 and TRBJ1-1): EAGVVQSPRYKIIEKKQPVAFWCNPISGHNTLYWYLQNLGQGPELLIRYENEEAVDDSQLPKDRFSAERLKGVDSTLKIQPAELGDSAVYLCASSEDGTEAFFGQGTRLTVV.

The chain links TRBV7-2 to TRBJ2-3; 7 bases line up with TRBD2. Germline V CDR1 and CDR2: SGHTA, FQGNSA. The V and J ends lost 7 bases and 0 bases, in that order; junction bases with no gene match: 4. CDR3 size: 14 residues. The CDR3 loop is CASTAGVSTDTQYF. CDR3 sequence (DNA): TGTGCCAGCACCGCGGGGGTGAGCACAGATACGCAGTATTTT. The full variable domain, completed using reference TRBV7-2 and TRBJ2-3, is GAGVSQSPSNKVTEKGKDVELRCDPISGHTALYWYRQSLGQGLEFLIYFQGNSAPDKSGLPSDRFSAERTGGSVSTLTIQRTQQEDSAVYLCASTAGVSTDTQYFGPGTRLTVL.

V and J are TRBV5-1 and TRBJ2-5; tentatively, D is TRBD2 (6 bases). V lost 7 bases, J lost 5 bases, and 21 bases lay in between. Germline-derived CDR1 and CDR2 are SGHRS and YFSETQ. CDR3 length: 15 amino acids. CDR3 residues: CASSARGDTRETQYF. The CDR3 DNA sequence: TGCGCCAGCTCCGCGCGGGGTGACACCCGGGAGACCCAGTACTTC.

This chain joins TRBV4-2 and TRBJ2-6; either TRBD1 or TRBD2 may fit D (5 bases each). The CDR3 spans 15 residues. V was shortened by 1 base and J by 7 bases, with 11 bases between the two germline ends. Germline CDR1 reads LGHNA; CDR2 reads YNFKEQ. The CDR3 region is CASSQGGAGANVLTF. CDR3 coding DNA: TGTGCCAGCAGCCAAGGAGGGGCAGGTGCCAACGTCCTGACTTTC.

This rearrangement joins TRBV2 to TRBJ1-5; tentatively, D is TRBD1 (5 bases). The germline V gene has CDR1 SNHLY and CDR2 FYNNEI. This CDR3 comprises 14 residues. V was cut by 4 bases and J by 4 bases, with 11 bases left in between. The CDR3 DNA sequence: TGTGCCAGCAGTGGGGGGACGCGTAATCAGCCCCAGCATTTT. The encoded protein is CASSGGTRNQPQHF.

At least ten counts were recorded for this clonotype. DNA for the CDR3: TGTGCCAGCAGTTACCGGGACAGGGGACCCGAGCAGTACTTC. Translating it yields CASSYRDRGPEQYF. The chain employs TRBV27 and TRBJ2-7, with TRBD1 matching 10 bases. The CDR3 contains 14 residues. Germline trimming cut 4 bases from V and 6 bases from J; bases unmatched to any gene: 6. Germline lookup yields CDR1 MNHEY and CDR2 SMNVEV (reference sequence).

This clonotype was observed a few times. The chain employs TRBV7-9 and TRBJ1-4; TRBD1 matches 8 bases. The CDR3 extends over 17 amino acids. The junction had 7 bases not matched to a gene; V was cut back by 4 bases and J by 0 bases. Per the germline V gene, CDR1 is SEHNR and CDR2 is FQNEAQ (reference sequence). The chain's CDR3 is CASSSPDRDATNEKLFF. CDR3 coding DNA: TGTGCCAGCAGCTCCCCGGACAGGGACGCAACTAATGAAAAACTGTTTTTT.

This clonotype has just a few counts. The genes are TRBV29-1 and TRBJ1-2; 9 bases align to TRBD1. CDR1 is SQVTM and CDR2 is ANQGSEA in the germline V gene. The CDR3 length is 15 residues. The V and J ends lost 4 bases and 2 bases, in that order; junction bases with no gene match: 8. DNA of the CDR3: TGCAGCGTTGGTAGCCGACAGGGGGAGAACTATGGCTACACCTTC. It is translated as CSVGSRQGENYGYTF.

CDR3 sequence (DNA): TGTGCCAGCAGCGCTAGCGGGGGGGCCGTCGAGACCCAGTACTTC. Protein sequence: CASSASGGAVETQYF. The chain has TRBV7-2 and TRBJ2-5, with 12 nucleotides matching TRBD2. CDR1 is SGHTA, CDR2 FQGNSA, per germline. The CDR3 runs to 15 residues. Germline trimming cut 5 bases from V and 5 bases from J; bases unmatched to any gene: 6.

Ten or more counts support this clonotype. The chain is built from TRBV29-1 and TRBJ2-6; possible D gene TRBD1, 5 bases. The CDR3 loop spans 13 amino acids. V lost 7 bases and J lost 2, with 9 bases in between. Germline loops: CDR1 SQVTM, CDR2 ANQGSEA. The CDR3 loop is CSAAGPGANVLTF. In DNA form, the CDR3 reads TGCAGCGCCGCAGGGCCTGGGGCCAACGTCCTGACTTTC.

In this sample, this clonotype turned up a few times. The DNA for the CDR3 is TGTGCCAGCAGTCTGGGTAAAACTGAAGCTTTCTTT. This encodes CASSLGKTEAFF. This chain joins TRBV2 and TRBJ1-1; the D is unclear. The CDR3 is 12 amino acids. V was clipped by 5 bases and J by 5 bases, with 9 bases between them. Germline CDR1 reads SNHLY; CDR2 reads FYNNEI.

The CDR3 loop is CSAQTPTKPNEQYF. CDR3 sequence (DNA): TGCAGTGCACAGACCCCTACAAAGCCCAACGAGCAGTACTTC. The gene calls are TRBV20-1 and TRBJ2-7, with D hard to call. Germline loops: CDR1 DFQATT, CDR2 SNEGSKA (reference sequence). This CDR3 spans 14 amino acids. V lost 6 bases and J lost 5, with 20 bases in between.

This clonotype appeared many times. The chain links TRBV10-3 to TRBJ2-7; 9 bases map to TRBD1. Unmatched junction bases numbered 4, after V lost 8 bases and J lost 2 bases. This CDR3 has 13 residues. Germline V gives CDR1 ENHRY, CDR2 SYGVKD. CDR3 residues: CAIEGQGTYEQYF. The CDR3 nucleotides are TGTGCCATCGAGGGACAGGGAACCTACGAGCAGTACTTC.

This clonotype was seen at least ten times. The genes are TRBV3-1 and TRBJ1-3, with 7 nucleotides matching TRBD1. The germline V gene encodes CDR1 LGHDT and CDR2 YNNKEL (reference sequence). The CDR3 spans 18 residues. J gave up 0 bases and V 3 bases, and 11 bases lay outside the gene matches. The CDR3 loop is CASSHGTAKGGSGNTIYF. The CDR3 nucleotides read TGTGCCAGCAGCCACGGGACAGCTAAAGGGGGCTCTGGAAACACCATATATTTT. The whole variable domain, remainder taken from reference TRBV3-1 and TRBJ1-3, is DTAVSQTPKYLVTQMGNDKSIKCEQNLGHDTMYWYKQDSKKFLKIMFSYNNKELIINETVPNRFSPKSPDKAHLNLHINSLELGDSAVYFCASSHGTAKGGSGNTIYFGEGSWLTVV.

This clonotype was recorded a few times. The V gene is TRBV5-1, the J gene TRBJ2-7; no definite D call. The CDR3 is made up of 13 amino acids. CDR1 is SGHRS and CDR2 is YFSETQ in the germline V gene. Trimming took off 7 bases at V and 0 bases at J, with 11 bases between the two ends. CDR3 in amino acids: CASRSGRSYEQYF. DNA for the CDR3: TGCGCCAGCCGGTCAGGACGCTCCTACGAGCAGTACTTC.